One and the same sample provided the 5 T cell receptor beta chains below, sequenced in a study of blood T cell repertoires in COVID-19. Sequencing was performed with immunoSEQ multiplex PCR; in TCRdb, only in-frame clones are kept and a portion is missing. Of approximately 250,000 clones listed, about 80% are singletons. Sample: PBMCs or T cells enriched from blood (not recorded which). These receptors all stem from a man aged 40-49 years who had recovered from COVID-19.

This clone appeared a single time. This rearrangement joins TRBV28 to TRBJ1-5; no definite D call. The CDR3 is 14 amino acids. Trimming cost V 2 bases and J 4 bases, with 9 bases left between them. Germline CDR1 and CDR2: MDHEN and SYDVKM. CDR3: CASSLVQLNQPQHF. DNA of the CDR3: TGTGCCAGCAGTTTAGTCCAGTTAAATCAGCCCCAGCATTTT.

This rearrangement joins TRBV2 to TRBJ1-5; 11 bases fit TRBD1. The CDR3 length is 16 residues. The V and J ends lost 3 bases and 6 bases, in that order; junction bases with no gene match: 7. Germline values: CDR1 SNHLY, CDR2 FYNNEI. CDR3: CASSDRTGGAGQPQHF. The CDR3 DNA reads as TGTGCCAGCAGTGATAGGACAGGGGGCGCGGGTCAGCCCCAGCATTTT.

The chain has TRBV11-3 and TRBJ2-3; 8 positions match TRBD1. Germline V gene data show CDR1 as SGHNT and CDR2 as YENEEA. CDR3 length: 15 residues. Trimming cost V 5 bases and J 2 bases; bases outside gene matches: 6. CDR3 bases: TGTGCCAGCAGCCCCCAGGGGGCTACCACAGATACGCAGTATTTT. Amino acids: CASSPQGATTDTQYF.

The DNA of the CDR3 is TGCGCCAGCAGCTTGGTGAGGGAATCAGCTTACACCGGGGAGCTGTTTTTT. Translated: CASSLVRESAYTGELFF. The chain is built from TRBV5-1 and TRBJ2-2, with D possibly being TRBD2 (5 bases). This CDR3 has 17 residues. Germline CDR1 reads SGHRS; CDR2 reads YFSETQ. Trimming left V 0 bases short and J 3 bases short, with 15 bases between.

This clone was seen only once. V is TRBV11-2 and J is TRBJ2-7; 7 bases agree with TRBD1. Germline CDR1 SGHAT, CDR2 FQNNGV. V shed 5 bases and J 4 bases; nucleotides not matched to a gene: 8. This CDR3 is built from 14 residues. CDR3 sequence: CASSVPGQKYEQYF. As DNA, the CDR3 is TGTGCCAGCAGCGTACCGGGACAGAAATACGAGCAGTACTTC.